The 18 T cell receptor beta chains given below trace back to one sample, sequenced in a study of cytomegalovirus exposure and HLA in healthy donors. The PCR contained 60 Vbeta and 13 Jbeta primers. Assay: immunoSEQ multiplex PCR; the TCRdb copy retains only in-frame clones and omits some. This repertoire shows about 140,000 clones, roughly 78% found once; its top ten account for 2.5% to 3%. Sample: PBMCs. Receptor source: a female donor in good health and CMV-seronegative.

This chain connects TRBV2 to TRBJ2-3; D uncertain. This CDR3 region has 14 residues. Germline V gene sequence: CDR1 SNHLY, CDR2 FYNNEI. V lost 6 bases and J lost 9, with 19 bases in between. In nucleotides, the CDR3 is TGTGCCAGCAGCTTCGCTATAGTCTTGGAGACGCAGTATTTT. Protein: CASSFAIVLETQYF.

The chain has TRBV5-4 and TRBJ2-7; 7 bases are shared with TRBD1. Germline CDR1 reads SGHNT; CDR2 reads YYREEE (reference sequence). The CDR3 loop spans 14 amino acids. V trimming: 2 bases; J trimming: 5 bases; junction bases outside the gene matches: 7. The CDR3, as DNA: TGTGCCAGCAGCTTTGGGACAGTTCCCCACGAGCAGTACTTC. This sequence encodes CASSFGTVPHEQYF.

The chain links TRBV5-1 to TRBJ2-7; 7 bases line up with TRBD1. Germline V gene sequence: CDR1 SGHRS, CDR2 YFSETQ. V gave up 2 bases and J gave up 4 bases; unmatched junction bases: 6. There are 14 residues in the CDR3. The CDR3 coding sequence is TGCGCCAGCAGCTTTGGGACAGTAACTTACGAGCAGTACTTC. Translating it yields CASSFGTVTYEQYF.

This sequence joins TRBV5-4 and TRBJ1-1, with TRBD1 matching 7 bases. Trimming cost V 3 bases and J 6 bases; bases outside gene matches: 5. The CDR3 has 13 residues. Germline-derived CDR1 and CDR2 are SGHNT and YYREEE (reference sequence). The CDR3 DNA is TGTGCCAGCAGCTCGACAGGGTTGGCTGAAGCTTTCTTT. This sequence encodes CASSSTGLAEAFF.

CDR3 DNA sequence: TGCGCCAGCAGTCGTCAGGGGGGACAGCTCAACACTGAAGCTTTCTTT. Translated: CASSRQGGQLNTEAFF. This chain connects TRBV5-1 to TRBJ1-1, with TRBD1 identical over 7 bases. Germline V gene lookup returns CDR1 SGHRS and CDR2 YFSETQ. This CDR3 has 16 amino acids. V was clipped by 5 bases and J by 2 bases; unmatched bases: 12.

The gene calls are TRBV6-1 and TRBJ1-2; D remains ambiguous. V was cut by 6 bases and J by 8 bases, with 16 bases left in between. Germline V lookup: CDR1 MNHNS, CDR2 SASEGT. This CDR3 has 13 amino acids. The CDR3 here is CASSAYDTRGYTF. CDR3 DNA: TGTGCCAGCAGCGCATACGATACTCGGGGCTACACCTTC.

In this sample, this clone turned up once. V usage is TRBV27 and J usage is TRBJ2-7, with 8 bases aligning to TRBD2. CDR1 is MNHEY, CDR2 SMNVEV, per germline (reference sequence). The CDR3 covers 14 residues. The CDR3 reads CARGREASTYEQYF. CDR3 nucleotides: TGTGCGCGGGGGCGGGAGGCCTCGACCTACGAGCAGTACTTC.

On this clone itself: Other nucleotide sequences from this sample produce the same CDR3. The rearrangement joins TRBV5-1 to TRBJ1-1, with D uncertain. Germline CDR1 and CDR2: SGHRS and YFSETQ. Trimming pared 0 bases from V and 1 base from J, leaving 4 bases between. The CDR3 extends over 13 amino acids. CDR3 region: CASSLGGNTEAFF. CDR3 sequence (DNA): TGCGCCAGCAGCTTGGGAGGGAACACTGAAGCTTTCTTT.

This sequence joins TRBV7-9 and TRBJ1-1; D not resolved. Germline CDR1 SEHNR, CDR2 FQNEAQ (reference sequence). Trimming removed 7 bases at V and 0 bases at J, with 27 bases between. The CDR3 runs to 19 residues. The CDR3, as DNA: TGTGCCAGCACCATCGCCGAGCAGGTGGGGAGTGTTGTGAACACTGAAGCTTTCTTT. Protein sequence: CASTIAEQVGSVVNTEAFF.

This chain uses TRBV28 with TRBJ2-7; 7 bases fit TRBD1. Germline V gene data show CDR1 as MDHEN and CDR2 as SYDVKM. Losses at the gene ends were 3 bases for V and 3 bases for J; bases not matched to a gene: 2. The CDR3 is made up of 13 amino acids. CDR3 sequence: CASSFTGDYEQYF. For the CDR3, the DNA is TGTGCCAGCAGTTTTACAGGGGACTACGAGCAGTACTTC.

This chain links TRBV5-8 with TRBJ1-2; possibly TRBD1 for D (5 bases). This CDR3 region has 15 residues. V was cut by 4 bases and J by 3 bases, with 16 bases left in between. Per germline, CDR1 SGHTS and CDR2 YDEGEE. The CDR3 spells CASSPGHGGDYGYTF. The DNA for the CDR3 is TGTGCCAGCAGCCCCGGCCACGGAGGGGACTATGGCTACACCTTC.

The chain links TRBV28 to TRBJ1-5; D may be TRBD1 (5 bases). The germline V and J ends were trimmed by 6 bases and 11 bases, with 11 bases remaining between them. The germline gives CDR1 MDHEN, CDR2 SYDVKM. This CDR3 is built from 11 residues. The CDR3 coding sequence is TGTGCCAGCAGCCTCGGAGGGGCCCAGCATTTT. This gives the protein CASSLGGAQHF.

This chain connects TRBV5-8 to TRBJ2-1, with a weak D call TRBD2 (6 bases). Germline-derived CDR1 and CDR2 are SGHTS and YDEGEE. CDR3 length: 18 amino acids. V lost 2 bases and J 0 bases, leaving 18 bases between the germline ends. The DNA of the CDR3 is TGTGCCAGCAGCTTCGGTACTAGCACAAGAAGCTCCTACAATGAGCAGTTCTTC. Translation gives CASSFGTSTRSSYNEQFF. Full variable domain (missing parts from reference TRBV5-8 and TRBJ2-1): EAGVTQSPTHLIKTRGQQATLRCSPISGHTSVYWYQQALGLGLQFLLWYDEGEERNRGNFPPRFSGRQFPNYSSELNVNALELEDSALYLCASSFGTSTRSSYNEQFFGPGTRLTVL.

This clone was recorded a few times. This chain links TRBV4-2 with TRBJ1-5; D gene ambiguous. Germline-derived CDR1 and CDR2 are LGHNA and YNFKEQ. The V end lost 4 bases, the J end lost 2 bases, and 15 bases lay between the germline ends. The CDR3 sequence is 16 residues long. CDR3 loop: CASSLKTGPGNQPQHF. The CDR3 DNA sequence: TGTGCCAGCAGCCTGAAGACGGGTCCAGGCAATCAGCCCCAGCATTTT.

This rearrangement joins TRBV7-9 to TRBJ1-2; 7 bases are a match to TRBD1. The V and J ends lost 8 bases and 4 bases, in that order; junction bases with no gene match: 10. CDR3 length: 14 amino acids. The germline CDR1 and CDR2 sequences are SEHNR and FQNEAQ (reference sequence). The CDR3 nucleotides are TGTGCCAGCTCCCGAGGGGGCGGATCCTATGGCTACACCTTC. It encodes CASSRGGGSYGYTF. Drawing the rest from reference TRBV7-9 and TRBJ1-2, the complete variable domain is DTGVSQNPRHKITKRGQNVTFRCDPISEHNRLYWYRQTLGQGPEFLTYFQNEAQLEKSRLLSDRFSAERPKGSFSTLEIQRTEQGDSAMYLCASSRGGGSYGYTFGSGTRLTVV.

The V call is TRBV19, the J call TRBJ1-1; tentatively, D is TRBD1 (5 bases). The CDR3 has 15 residues. Germline CDR1 is LNHDA and CDR2 is SQIVND (reference sequence). Trimming pared 2 bases from V and 5 bases from J, leaving 15 bases between. The CDR3 is CASSISGWGVTEAFF. The CDR3 DNA is TGTGCCAGTAGTATAAGCGGCTGGGGGGTAACTGAAGCTTTCTTT.

This sequence joins TRBV10-3 and TRBJ2-3; the D gene is possibly TRBD2 (6 bases). The V end was cut by 11 bases, the J end by 1 base, with 13 bases between. Germline-derived CDR1 and CDR2 are ENHRY and SYGVKD. The CDR3 consists of 13 residues. The CDR3 here is CAVTSQGTDTQYF. The CDR3 region has the DNA TGTGCCGTCACTAGCCAAGGCACAGATACGCAGTATTTT.

The V and J genes are TRBV2 and TRBJ2-1, with 9 bases aligning to TRBD1. CDR1 is SNHLY, CDR2 FYNNEI, per germline. After removal of 6 bases from V and 3 bases from J, the junction contained 6 bases not matched to a gene. The CDR3 extends over 15 amino acids. CDR3 residues: CASRAGQGNYNEQFF. The DNA of the CDR3 is TGTGCCAGCAGGGCAGGACAGGGGAACTACAATGAGCAGTTCTTC.